Below, 10 T cell receptor beta chains from the same sample are listed, as sequenced in a study of immune heterogeneity within non-small cell lung tumors. Multiplex PCR employing 32 V and 13 J primers generated amplicons of the TCR beta CDR3. TCRdb redid the calling of the multiplex PCR reads with MiXCR, one entry per CDR3 protein. Of about 2,300 distinct CDR3 sequences listed, roughly 27% are singletons. Bulk tumor genomic DNA constituted the template, at around 600 ng per sample. Doctors removed several biopsies from each primary tumor during surgery, keeping them far apart. These patients got curative surgery after being newly diagnosed with untreated non-small cell lung cancer. Sequencing was performed on lung tumor tissue. The source is a man aged 60-69 years with non-small cell lung cancer.

This clonotype ranks as medium-sized. This chain uses TRBV5-1 with TRBJ1-3; a weak D match, TRBD1 (6 bases). The CDR3 is made up of 15 amino acids. V lost 0 bases and J lost 3, with 10 bases in between. In germline, CDR1 is SGHRS, CDR2 YFSETQ. The CDR3 sequence: CASSLVTGGGNTIYF. The CDR3 nucleotides read TGCGCCAGCAGCTTGGTGACAGGCGGTGGAAACACCATATATTTT.

J is TRBJ1-4 and V is TRBV18; maybe TRBD1 (5 bases). Trimming cost V 2 bases and J 8 bases, with 9 bases left between them. Germline CDR1 and CDR2: KGHSH and LQKENI. The CDR3 consists of 13 residues. The CDR3 loop is CASSPGQGEKLFF. The CDR3 nucleotides are TGTGCCAGCTCACCAGGGCAGGGCGAAAAACTGTTTTTT.

By frequency in the sample, this clonotype is medium-sized (0.01 to 0.1%). CDR3 coding DNA: TGTGCCAGCTCACCTCCCAGCGGGAGCTACGAGCAGTACTTC. As protein: CASSPPSGSYEQYF. This rearrangement joins TRBV18 to TRBJ2-7, with 8 bases matching TRBD2. This CDR3 has 14 amino acids. From germline, CDR1 is KGHSH and CDR2 LQKENI. The V gene end was trimmed by 3 bases and the J gene end by 3 bases; junction bases not matched to a gene: 4.

This clonotype rates as medium-sized (0.01 to 0.1%). V gene TRBV10-3 combines with J gene TRBJ2-1; 8 bases align to TRBD1. The germline CDR1 and CDR2 sequences are ENHRY and SYGVKD. This CDR3 comprises 13 residues. The J segment lost 8 bases and the V segment lost 6 bases, leaving 6 bases of the junction unmatched. This CDR3 is CAISDRGRDEQFF. CDR3 DNA sequence: TGTGCCATCAGCGACAGGGGTCGCGATGAGCAGTTCTTC.

The chain couples TRBV9 to TRBJ2-1; 10 bases agree with TRBD2. CDR3 length: 13 residues. Germline V lookup: CDR1 SGDLS, CDR2 YYNGEE. J gave up 12 bases and V 6 bases, and 9 bases lay outside the gene matches. CDR3 protein: CASTPGLASAQFF. The CDR3, as DNA: TGTGCCAGCACACCGGGACTAGCGAGTGCGCAGTTCTTC. Full variable domain (remainder filled in from reference TRBV9 and TRBJ2-1): DSGVTQTPKHLITATGQRVTLRCSPRSGDLSVYWYQQSLDQGLQFLIQYYNGEERAKGNILERFSAQQFPDLHSELNLSSLELGDSALYFCASTPGLASAQFFGPGTRLTVL.

Only a few counts were recorded for this clonotype. CDR3 coding DNA: TGTGCCAGCAGCTTGGAAGGGGTGTCCTCGTTCTTC. It translates to CASSLEGVSSFF. This chain links TRBV5-8 with TRBJ2-1, with a tentative D call TRBD1 (5 bases). Per the germline V gene, CDR1 is SGHTS and CDR2 is YDEGEE. The CDR3 has 12 residues. V was pared by 0 bases and J by 15 bases, with 13 bases between.

This clonotype qualifies as medium-sized (0.01 to 0.1%). The J gene is TRBJ1-1, the V gene TRBV28; D unresolved. V lost 3 bases and J lost 7, with 12 bases in between. Germline loops: CDR1 MDHEN, CDR2 SYDVKM. This CDR3 region has 13 residues. Here the CDR3 DNA reads TGTGCCAGCAGTTTCTTTGATCCGGGTGAAGCTTTCTTT. This translates into CASSFFDPGEAFF.

This clonotype came up a few times. This may arise from a read error, as a much more abundant clone is one base away. The chain has TRBV6-5 and TRBJ2-7; D gene ambiguous. Germline lookup yields CDR1 MNHEY and CDR2 SVGAGI. The CDR3 length is 14 residues. In nucleotides, the CDR3 is TGTGCCAGCAGTCACTCGGGTAGCTCCTACGAGCAGTACTTC. This encodes CASSHSGSSYEQYF.

This clonotype was detected a few times. A read error may explain this, as a much larger clone is one base away. This chain joins TRBV28 and TRBJ1-6; 9 nucleotides align to TRBD1. Germline V gene sequence: CDR1 MDHEN, CDR2 SYDVKM. This CDR3 is 15 amino acids long. V was pared by 4 bases and J by 8 bases, with 6 bases of the junction left unmatched. CDR3 nucleotides: TGTGCCAGCAGTTCCCAAACAGGGGGCGATTCACCCCTCCACTTT. This codes for CASSSQTGGDSPLHF.

By sample share, this clonotype is medium-sized (0.01 to 0.1%). The rearrangement uses TRBV20-1 and TRBJ1-5; no clear D gene. Germline CDR1 and CDR2: DFQATT and SNEGSKA (reference sequence). The CDR3 is made up of 14 amino acids. V lost 5 bases to trimming and J lost 0 bases, with 11 bases between them. DNA of the CDR3: TGCAGTGCTCCCTATGCACATAGCAATCAGCCCCAGCATTTT. Its translation is CSAPYAHSNQPQHF.